These 2 T cell receptor beta chains were sequenced from one sample in a study of a mutant IDH1 vaccine in newly diagnosed glioma. The protocol was immunoSEQ multiplex PCR, while the TCRdb copy is restricted to in-frame clones and leaves out a portion. This sample has roughly 40,000 clones, with just over 90% found just once. Their antigens remain unidentified. Time point reported: week 5, during vaccination. Vaccine doses each comprised 300 ug of mutant IDH1 20-mer peptide, with topical imiquimod. Sequenced here: PBMCs, sampled from a glioma patient whose treatment included an IDH1 peptide vaccine. These receptors were collected from a man aged 45 to 65 with glioma.

The gene calls are TRBV15 and TRBJ1-5; 7 positions agree with TRBD1. This CDR3 comprises 15 residues. Germline V gene data show CDR1 as LNHNV and CDR2 as YYDKDF (reference sequence). The V segment lost 3 bases and the J segment 6 bases; nucleotides outside the gene matches: 8. CDR3 DNA sequence: TGTGCCACCAGCAGTGCGGCAGGGGGTGCTCAGCCCCAGCATTTT. It translates to CATSSAAGGAQPQHF.

This chain connects TRBV18 to TRBJ2-1; D is unresolved. V lost 2 bases and J 0 bases, leaving 8 bases between the germline ends. The germline CDR1 and CDR2 sequences are KGHSH and LQKENI. The CDR3 runs to 15 residues. The CDR3 reads CASSPAGHSYNEQFF. The CDR3 coding sequence is TGTGCCAGCTCACCAGCAGGTCACTCCTACAATGAGCAGTTCTTC.